Sequencing of this T cell receptor (beta chain) was carried out in a study of neurological immune-mediated disorders (dated by TCRdb to between 2019 and 2020). With respect to the entire study: Peripheral blood TCR-beta repertoires from patients with HTLV-I-associated myelopathy (HAM/TSP), patients with multiple sclerosis, and healthy controls were compared in the study using UMI-based sequencing. The approximately 110 TCR-beta libraries included longitudinal samples, technical triplicates and paired sorted CD4+ and CD8+ T-cell subsets alongside PBMC samples. The cohort included about 70 subjects: approximately 15 with HAM/TSP, some 34 with multiple sclerosis, and around 20 healthy controls. Findings and caveats that apply to the study as a whole: The highest TCR clonal expansion was observed in HAM/TSP patients, whereas the lowest was observed in MS patients, even when compared with healthy controls. No identical CDR3 amino acid sequences were shared among expanded clones across subjects, suggesting private TCR-beta repertoires in all groups.

cDNA was synthesized by template-switch 5'RACE using a primer carrying a 10-nucleotide random unique molecular identifier by which each TCR transcript was tagged. Every sequencing run covered 15-18 subjects and yielded more than 170 million TCR-beta sequences. The RNeasy kit was used for extraction of total RNA. TCR-beta VDJ regions were amplified with primers for the TCR constant region and the 5'RACE anchor, using the KAPA Real-time Library Amplification kit. Sample indexes and Illumina adaptors were added in a first PCR, after which library yield was increased in a second PCR. After purification with Ampure beads, the TCR product of roughly 650 bp was size-selected on a 2% E-gel SizeSelection system. Before pooling, libraries had their quality checked on a Bioanalyzer, their concentration measured with Qubit, and their quantity determined with the Kapa Library Quantification kit. Libraries were sequenced paired-end 2 x 150 bp on an Illumina HiSeq 2500. To increase sequence diversity, about 25-31% phiX was spiked into each library pool. The authors' pipeline ran thus. Quality-filtered reads were processed with the UMI-based MiGEC pipeline, and over 90% of raw TCR sequences were removed by the MiGEC pipeline during error correction. IMGT germline references were used for aligning VDJ genes, and each clonotype was defined as a unique CDR3 amino acid sequence together with its V-J genes. Clonal expansion, Shannon diversity and CDR3 relatedness were evaluated with VDJtools (CalcPairwiseDistances, ClusterSamples), while phylogenetic trees were built in CLCbio workbench. Expanded clones were defined as having at least 8 unique UMIs, based on coefficient-of-variation modelling across technical triplicates. TCRdb itself trimmed the public reads at Q25 with fastp, ran MiXCR and retained productive beta chains. Under each unique CDR3 protein, matching rows form one entry showing the most common genes and DNA. These V and J calls originate from TCRdb's pipeline instead of the authors' own analysis. The sample contains roughly 76,000 distinct CDR3 sequences, 13% to 15% of them found a single time. The top ten hold under 7% of the sample.

Trimming costs V 2 bases and J 1 base, and their ends lie 9 bases apart. From cysteine to phenylalanine, the CDR3 is 14 amino acids long. The entry retains the CDR3 DNA only, 42 bases that are in frame from base 1. According to the germline V gene, CDR1 reads SGDLS and CDR2 reads YYNGEE. At least ten counts were recorded for this clonotype. What antigen it recognizes has not been identified. The sample holds no much larger clone one base away, and base qualities are not on file. Healthy controls were blood bank volunteers in Maryland, USA. For the unsorted PBMC libraries, 2 million PBMCs were stored in RNAlater at -80 degrees C until RNA extraction and were used to generate the libraries. Peripheral blood was subjected to Ficoll-Hypaque density gradient centrifugation to isolate PBMCs, which were then cryopreserved in liquid nitrogen.

The sequence links TRBV9 to TRBJ1-1, with the D gene too uncertain to name. Specimen: PBMCs. The TCR was taken from a woman between 45 and 60 years old in good health. Read as DNA, the sequence is TGTGCCAGCAGCGTTTCCGCTCAGAACACTGAAGCTTTCTTT. Translated, this gives CASSVSAQNTEAFF.